This TCR beta chain was sequenced in a study of OX40 agonist ivuxolimab in advanced cancers. Study-wide context: Ivuxolimab, which targeted the costimulatory receptor OX40 (CD134), was an agonistic, fully human IgG2 monoclonal antibody. Intravenous ivuxolimab was administered to patients every 2 weeks at six dose levels: 0.01, 0.1, 0.3, 1.5, 3 and 10 mg/kg. Of the approximately 50 dose-escalation patients, hepatocellular carcinoma was present in around 20, melanoma in some 15, renal cell carcinoma in 9 and head and neck cancer in 9. In the dose-escalation cohort, more than 75% of patients were male, and the mean age was around 60 years, with a range of about 23 to 90. Prior anti-PD-1, anti-PD-L1 or anti-CTLA-4 therapy was permitted, and checkpoint inhibitors had been received by 30% to 40% of dose-escalation patients. Partial responses occurred in three dose-escalation patients: two with cutaneous melanoma and one with hepatocellular carcinoma. The purpose of peripheral TCRbeta sequencing was to test whether ivuxolimab changed TCR sequence diversity and led to clonal T-cell expansion. The paper reports the monotherapy dose-escalation portion (N ≈ 50 patients) of the phase I ivuxolimab trial.

The full study reports these points: After ivuxolimab, CD8+ T cells had more expanded clones than CD4+ T cells on average. At doses from 0.1 to 3.0 mg/kg, clonal expansion was seen in both CD4+ and CD8+ blood T cells between baseline and week 6. Low levels of normalized T-cell clonal expansion were also shown by some nonresponding patients. Which antigens the clonally expanded peripheral T cells were specific for was not determined. In the 0.1-3.0 mg/kg groups, partial responders had among the lowest normalized peripheral clonal expansion, particularly in CD8+ T cells.

To sequence the TCRbeta CDR3 region, genomic DNA was isolated from the sorted cells. TCRbeta CDR3 regions were sequenced using the immunoSEQ Assay. Here the immuneACCESS table is served through TCRdb, limited to in-frame sequences with V and J called. Missing clones are a known gap in these copies; in checked studies unresolved V genes cover under half, and the rest lacks a known reason. This sample holds tens of thousands of clones; approximately 84% were observed only once. The top ten constitute under 55% of the sample. This clone was observed a few times. The antigen this receptor binds is unknown. No base quality values were provided; no much bigger clone lies one nucleotide off. From a lookup of the germline V gene, CDR1 and CDR2 are MNHNS and SASEGT. V loses 0 bases, J loses 8 bases, and the germline ends lie 13 bases apart. The CDR3 contains 15 residues, cysteine and phenylalanine counted. The entry retains the CDR3 DNA only, 45 bases that are in frame from base 1.

Patients with autoimmune disease history or receiving systemic immunosuppression were excluded from the trial. Peripheral blood for TCR sequencing was drawn from every dose cohort at baseline, at cycle 4 day 1 and at cycle 7 day 1. Samples came from an open-label, multicenter, first-in-human phase I dose-escalation trial of ivuxolimab. Adults with locally advanced or metastatic melanoma, renal cell, hepatocellular, or head and neck squamous cell carcinoma were enrolled in the trial. Before TCR sequencing, CD4+ T cells and CD8+ T cells were sorted from peripheral blood as separate populations. The clonotype originates from an adult with an advanced solid tumor such as melanoma, head and neck, liver or kidney cancer. The sequence links TRBV6-1 to TRBJ1-4, with TRBD1 tentatively as D gene (5 bases match). Specimen: CD4+ or CD8+ T cells sorted from blood, collected in a trial of the OX40 agonist ivuxolimab. The DNA sequence is as follows: TGTGCCAGCAGTGAAGCAGTCCGGGGGGACGAAAAACTGTTTTTT. Translated, this is CASSEAVRGDEKLFF.